This entry concerns a single T cell receptor beta chain. This sample stems from a study of cytomegalovirus exposure and HLA in healthy donors. V lost 3 bases, J lost 7 bases, and 16 bases lay in between. CDR3 length: 15 residues. CDR1 and CDR2 from the germline V gene are KGHSH and LQKENI. Primers: 60 Vbeta forward and 13 Jbeta reverse. Assay used: immunoSEQ multiplex PCR; TCRdb lists only in-frame clones, some missing. The table lists more than 150,000 clones, roughly 87% of them singletons. The sequence was collected from a man between 40 and 49 years old in good health and CMV-seronegative. The chain is built from TRBV18 and TRBJ2-1; a weak D match, TRBD2 (5 bases). Source material: PBMCs. The CDR3 DNA is TGTGCCAGCTCACCGGGCGGGCCCTGGAGGAATGAGCAGTTCTTC. Amino acid sequence: CASSPGGPWRNEQFF.